This T cell receptor (beta chain) was identified in a study of identical twins. Whole-study results and caveats: It was out-of-frame TCR alpha sharing in monozygotic twins that models underestimated.

Template switching added a universal primer site, and cDNA bore unique molecular identifiers. TCRdb used MiXCR to reprocess the 5' RACE reads, holding one entry per CDR3 protein. This table has about 280,000 distinct CDR3 sequences, about 8.1% appearing once. This clonotype was counted ten times or more. Its target is not known. V was clipped by 4 bases and J by 0 bases; unmatched bases: 6. The germline V gene encodes CDR1 SGHRS and CDR2 YFSETQ. CDR3 length: 16 amino acids. The sample was also reused in another study, on yellow fever vaccine responses in identical twins.

The source of this sequence is a woman in her late teens or twenties in good health. The sample taken for sequencing was memory (CD45RO+) T cells sorted from blood. V is TRBV5-1 and J is TRBJ2-3; 9 bases are a match to TRBD2. The CDR3 sequence: CASSRRGGASTDTQYF. For the CDR3, the DNA is TGCGCCAGCAGCCGGCGGGGGGGGGCAAGCACAGATACGCAGTATTTT.